Following are 32 T cell receptor beta chains from one sample sequenced in a study of shared clonotypes between healthy human individuals. Naive CD8 cells comprised CD45RO-negative, CCR7-positively selected cells, excluding terminally differentiated effector memory CD45RA+ cells. Profiled with immunoSEQ multiplex PCR; TCRdb holds only in-frame clones, not every one. The sample has fewer than 1 million clones; 96% are singletons. Material: naive CD8+ T cells sorted from blood. Receptor source: a man aged 25 to 40 in good health.

The chain combines TRBV27 with TRBJ2-1; weak D call: TRBD2 (6 bases). V lost 5 bases and J 7 bases, leaving 21 bases between the germline ends. Germline V gives CDR1 MNHEY, CDR2 SMNVEV (reference sequence). The CDR3 covers 16 residues. The CDR3 region is CASSKAGRSLGNEQFF. The CDR3, as DNA: TGTGCCAGCAGTAAAGCGGGCCGATCCCTGGGGAATGAGCAGTTCTTC.

This clone was observed a single time. The chain links TRBV5-6 to TRBJ1-1; no reliable D call. The CDR3 is 12 residues long. From germline, CDR1 is SGHDT and CDR2 YYEEEE. Trimming cost V 9 bases and J 0 bases, with 9 bases left between them. CDR3 nucleotide sequence: TGTGCCACATCCCAGGTGAACACTGAAGCTTTCTTT. It yields the protein CATSQVNTEAFF.

The chain links TRBV7-6 to TRBJ2-1; 10 nucleotides match TRBD2. Germline CDR1 and CDR2: SGHVS and FNYEAQ. With 5 bases clipped from V and 1 base from J, the junction kept 8 bases outside the gene matches. The length of the CDR3 is 17 residues. Written as DNA, the CDR3 is TGTGCCAGCAGCGGCGTAGCGGGAGGAGGGTCCTACAATGAGCAGTTCTTC. Translating it yields CASSGVAGGGSYNEQFF.

Of note for this clone: At the DNA level, this CDR3 is encoded by other sequences in the same sample as well. The chain employs TRBV11-2 and TRBJ2-1; D unclear. Germline assignment: CDR1 SGHAT and CDR2 FQNNGV. Trimming cost V 3 bases and J 9 bases, with 6 bases left between them. CDR3 length: 11 amino acids. The CDR3 DNA reads as TGTGCCAGCAGCTTCTTAGGTGAGCAGTTCTTC. This gives the protein CASSFLGEQFF. Full variable domain (missing parts from reference TRBV11-2 and TRBJ2-1): EAGVAQSPRYKIIEKRQSVAFWCNPISGHATLYWYQQILGQGPKLLIQFQNNGVVDDSQLPKDRFSAERLKGVDSTLKIQPAKLEDSAVYLCASSFLGEQFFGPGTRLTVL.

J is TRBJ1-3 and V is TRBV7-6; TRBD1 aligns across 9 bases. Looked up from germline, CDR1 is SGHVS and CDR2 is FNYEAQ. The CDR3 covers 15 residues. Trimming at V came to 1 base and at J to 2 bases, leaving 0 bases not matched to a gene. The CDR3 loop reads CASSLGQGAGNTIYF. CDR3 coding DNA: TGTGCCAGCAGCTTAGGACAGGGGGCTGGAAACACCATATATTTT.

The chain combines TRBV28 with TRBJ1-2; D is ambiguous. V was trimmed by 3 bases and J by 4 bases, leaving 9 bases between them. The CDR3 extends over 13 amino acids. Per the germline V gene, CDR1 is MDHEN and CDR2 is SYDVKM. The CDR3 spells CASSFAGSYGYTF. The CDR3 DNA is TGTGCCAGCAGTTTTGCAGGATCCTATGGCTACACCTTC.

CDR3 protein: CAISVEVGEKLFF. In nucleotides, the CDR3 is TGTGCCATCAGTGTTGAGGTGGGGGAAAAACTGTTTTTT. V usage is TRBV10-3 and J usage is TRBJ1-4; no firm D call. V shed 4 bases and J shed 8 bases, with 11 bases lying between them. There are 13 residues in the CDR3. Germline V gene sequence: CDR1 ENHRY, CDR2 SYGVKD.

This chain links TRBV2 with TRBJ2-7, with D perhaps matching TRBD1 (6 bases). V was cut by 1 base and J by 2 bases, with 15 bases left in between. CDR3 length equals 16 residues. CDR1 SNHLY and CDR2 FYNNEI come from the germline V gene. The CDR3 region has the DNA TGTGCCAGCAGTGAAGGAGGGGGATTACTTCCCTACGAGCAGTACTTC. Its protein product is CASSEGGGLLPYEQYF.

J is TRBJ2-3 and V is TRBV6-6; 7 positions agree with TRBD2. This CDR3 spans 14 amino acids. The germline CDR1 and CDR2 sequences are MNHNY and SVGAGI (reference sequence). V trimming: 6 bases; J trimming: 8 bases; junction bases outside the gene matches: 11. For the CDR3, the DNA is TGTGCCAGCAGGTTGCGGGAGATATGGGGTACGCAGTATTTT. As protein: CASRLREIWGTQYF.

This clone was seen once. This chain uses TRBV7-6 with TRBJ2-5, with 11 positions matching TRBD2. This CDR3 comprises 20 residues. The V and J ends lost 1 base and 4 bases, in that order; junction bases with no gene match: 17. Per germline, CDR1 SGHVS and CDR2 FNYEAQ. CDR3 sequence: CASSLDLTSGSPLWGETQYF. CDR3 bases: TGTGCCAGCAGCTTAGATCTTACTAGCGGGAGCCCATTGTGGGGAGAGACCCAGTACTTC.

This rearrangement joins TRBV15 to TRBJ2-1; D is unclear. The CDR3 has 14 residues. V gave up 0 bases and J gave up 4 bases, with 7 bases separating them. Germline lookup yields CDR1 LNHNV and CDR2 YYDKDF (reference sequence). The CDR3 DNA reads as TGTGCCACCAGCAGAGAAACGGTATACAATGAGCAGTTCTTC. Its protein product is CATSRETVYNEQFF.

J is TRBJ2-7 and V is TRBV7-8; the D gene could be TRBD1 or TRBD2 (5 bases each). CDR3 size: 15 residues. V was trimmed by 8 bases and J by 6 bases, leaving 23 bases between them. From germline, CDR1 is SGHVS and CDR2 FQNEAQ. DNA for the CDR3: TGTGCCAGCGCGGTACAGGTTAGCGTTTCCCTCGAGCAGTACTTC. This codes for CASAVQVSVSLEQYF. Filled out from reference TRBV7-8 and TRBJ2-7, the complete variable domain reads GAGVSQSPRYKVAKRGQDVALRCDPISGHVSLFWYQQALGQGPEFLTYFQNEAQLDKSGLPSDRFFAERPEGSVSTLKIQRTQQEDSAVYLCASAVQVSVSLEQYFGPGTRLTVT.

The rearrangement joins TRBV4-1 to TRBJ2-3, with D unclear. CDR1 is MGHRA, CDR2 YSYEKL, per germline. The V end was cut by 3 bases, the J end by 2 bases, with 6 bases between. This CDR3 spans 13 amino acids. In DNA form, the CDR3 reads TGCGCCAGCAGCCACCGACACACAGATACGCAGTATTTT. It yields the protein CASSHRHTDTQYF.

Comment on this clone: Other DNA sequences in this sample translate to the same CDR3. The chain joins TRBV7-9 to TRBJ1-1; D ambiguous. This CDR3 is built from 12 residues. The V end lost 5 bases, the J end lost 1 base, and 5 bases lay between the germline ends. In germline, CDR1 is SEHNR, CDR2 FQNEAQ (reference sequence). CDR3 in DNA: TGTGCCAGCAGCCGGGGGAACACTGAAGCTTTCTTT. As protein: CASSRGNTEAFF.

The rearrangement uses TRBV18 and TRBJ2-2; D is uncertain. Per germline, CDR1 KGHSH and CDR2 LQKENI. With 3 bases removed from V and 0 bases from J, the gap between germline ends came to 14 bases. The CDR3 contains 17 residues. CDR3 sequence (DNA): TGTGCCAGCTCACCTCCTTTCGACACCTCGAACACCGGGGAGCTGTTTTTT. Amino acids: CASSPPFDTSNTGELFF. Using reference TRBV18 and TRBJ2-2 for the parts outside the CDR3, the full variable domain is NAGVMQNPRHLVRRRGQEARLRCSPMKGHSHVYWYRQLPEEGLKFMVYLQKENIIDESGMPKERFSAEFPKEGPSILRIQQVVRGDSAAYFCASSPPFDTSNTGELFFGEGSRLTVL.

This chain links TRBV7-9 with TRBJ1-2, with D maybe TRBD1 (5 bases). The CDR3 length is 13 residues. Looked up from germline, CDR1 is SEHNR and CDR2 is FQNEAQ (reference sequence). V lost 1 base and J 6 bases, leaving 9 bases between the germline ends. The CDR3 sequence: CASSLVQGDGYTF. CDR3 sequence (DNA): TGTGCCAGCAGCTTAGTTCAAGGGGATGGCTACACCTTC.

V and J are TRBV7-9 and TRBJ2-7, with D unclear. The germline V and J ends were trimmed by 6 bases and 0 bases, with 9 bases remaining between them. The CDR3 sequence is 13 residues long. CDR1 SEHNR and CDR2 FQNEAQ come from the germline V gene (reference sequence). The CDR3 sequence is CASRWEGSYEQYF. For the CDR3, the DNA is TGTGCCAGCAGATGGGAAGGCTCCTACGAGCAGTACTTC.

V is TRBV19 and J is TRBJ1-5, with 8 positions matching TRBD1. The junction had 8 bases not matched to a gene; V was cut back by 10 bases and J by 3 bases. CDR1 and CDR2 from the germline V gene are LNHDA and SQIVND (reference sequence). This CDR3 region has 14 residues. The CDR3, as DNA: TGTGCCACCGGGACAGGATGGGACAATCAGCCCCAGCATTTT. Protein sequence: CATGTGWDNQPQHF.

The rearrangement links TRBV7-9 to TRBJ2-3; 11 nucleotides line up with TRBD2. In germline, CDR1 is SEHNR, CDR2 FQNEAQ (reference sequence). V lost 10 bases and J lost 0; bases outside the gene matches: 3. The CDR3 spans 14 residues. The CDR3 loop is CATGTSGSTDTQYF. The CDR3 DNA sequence: TGTGCCACCGGGACTAGCGGCAGCACAGATACGCAGTATTTT.

The J gene is TRBJ2-7, the V gene TRBV4-1; 9 bases agree with TRBD2. The V gene end was trimmed by 2 bases and the J gene end by 4 bases; junction bases not matched to a gene: 6. CDR1 MGHRA and CDR2 YSYEKL come from the germline V gene. The CDR3 sequence is 15 residues long. In DNA form, the CDR3 reads TGCGCCAGCAGCCAACCGCGGGAGGGCCAATACGAGCAGTACTTC. This sequence encodes CASSQPREGQYEQYF.

The chain is built from TRBV29-1 and TRBJ2-1; D is ambiguous. The CDR3 spans 14 residues. Germline CDR1 reads SQVTM; CDR2 reads ANQGSEA. V lost 8 bases to trimming and J lost 0 bases, with 14 bases between them. CDR3 nucleotides: TGCAGCTCTAAAGCTGCGATCTCCTACAATGAGCAGTTCTTC. This gives the protein CSSKAAISYNEQFF.

Worth noting for this clone: Other DNA sequences from this sample encode an identical CDR3 as well. This sequence joins TRBV29-1 and TRBJ1-2, with D perhaps matching TRBD1 (5 bases). CDR3 length: 11 amino acids. Trimming left V 3 bases short and J 5 bases short, with 7 bases between. The V gene's germline CDR1 is SQVTM and CDR2 ANQGSEA. The CDR3 sequence: CSVEGRYGYTF. DNA for the CDR3: TGCAGCGTTGAGGGACGGTATGGCTACACCTTC. The whole variable domain, remainder taken from reference TRBV29-1 and TRBJ1-2, is SAVISQKPSRDICQRGTSLTIQCQVDSQVTMMFWYRQQPGQSLTLIATANQGSEATYESGFVIDKFPISRPNLTFSTLTVSNMSPEDSSIYLCSVEGRYGYTFGSGTRLTVV.

This chain joins TRBV5-4 and TRBJ2-7, with 9 bases aligning to TRBD1. Losses at the gene ends were 5 bases for V and 3 bases for J; bases not matched to a gene: 6. CDR1 and CDR2 from the germline V gene are SGHNT and YYREEE (reference sequence). CDR3 length equals 14 residues. DNA for the CDR3: TGTGCCAGCAGGACCGGGACAGGGAACTACGAGCAGTACTTC. Protein sequence: CASRTGTGNYEQYF.

The chain is built from TRBV27 and TRBJ2-1, with 11 bases lining up with TRBD2. The germline V gene encodes CDR1 MNHEY and CDR2 SMNVEV (reference sequence). The CDR3 spans 15 residues. J lost 8 bases, V lost 2 bases, and 5 bases had no gene match. The CDR3 DNA is TGTGCCAGCAGTTTAGTTACTAGCGGGAGCTATGAGCAGTTCTTC. This encodes CASSLVTSGSYEQFF.

The chain uses TRBV27 and TRBJ1-1; no reliable D call. V was pared by 5 bases and J by 1 base, with 8 bases between. The germline V gene encodes CDR1 MNHEY and CDR2 SMNVEV (reference sequence). The CDR3 is 13 residues long. The CDR3 is CASSPSGNTEAFF. The DNA for the CDR3 is TGTGCCAGCAGTCCCTCAGGGAACACTGAAGCTTTCTTT.

V is TRBV7-2 and J is TRBJ2-7, with D perhaps TRBD2 (6 bases). Trimming shortened V by 5 bases and J by 0 bases, and 14 bases separated the two germline ends. The germline gives CDR1 SGHTA, CDR2 FQGNSA. This CDR3 has 15 amino acids. This CDR3 reads CASSGLGLSSYEQYF. Here the CDR3 DNA reads TGTGCCAGCAGCGGATTGGGACTTTCCTCCTACGAGCAGTACTTC.

This sequence joins TRBV6-5 and TRBJ1-1; D is unclear. This CDR3 has 15 amino acids. V dropped 0 bases and J dropped 1 base, with 9 bases sitting between them. Germline assignment: CDR1 MNHEY and CDR2 SVGAGI. DNA of the CDR3: TGTGCCAGCAGTTACTCGCCCCTGGGGAACACTGAAGCTTTCTTT. This codes for CASSYSPLGNTEAFF.

The V call is TRBV5-6, the J call TRBJ2-1; 14 nucleotides match TRBD2. With 4 bases clipped from V and 6 bases from J, the junction kept 12 bases outside the gene matches. Germline CDR1 reads SGHDT; CDR2 reads YYEEEE. The CDR3 runs to 18 residues. Here the CDR3 reads CASSDTRTSGRIVNEQFF. CDR3 bases: TGTGCCAGCAGCGATACTAGGACTAGCGGGAGGATCGTCAATGAGCAGTTCTTC.

The chain is built from TRBV27 and TRBJ2-7; possibly TRBD2 for D (5 bases). The CDR3 consists of 15 residues. CDR1 and CDR2 (germline): MNHEY, SMNVEV (reference sequence). V was pared by 0 bases and J by 1 base, with 10 bases between. The DNA for the CDR3 is TGTGCCAGCAGTTTATCCGGGGTACCTTCCTACGAGCAGTACTTC. It specifies CASSLSGVPSYEQYF.

DNA of the CDR3: TGCGCCAGCAGCTTGGTTCTTAATGTGAACTCCTACGAGCAGTACTTC. Amino acids: CASSLVLNVNSYEQYF. The V and J genes are TRBV5-1 and TRBJ2-7; D remains unclear. The CDR3 loop spans 16 amino acids. V shed 0 bases and J shed 0 bases, with 13 bases lying between them. Per the germline V gene, CDR1 is SGHRS and CDR2 is YFSETQ. The variable domain in full, with the rest retrieved from reference TRBV5-1 and TRBJ2-7, is KAGVTQTPRYLIKTRGQQVTLSCSPISGHRSVSWYQQTPGQGLQFLFEYFSETQRNKGNFPGRFSGRQFSNSRSEMNVSTLELGDSALYLCASSLVLNVNSYEQYFGPGTRLTVT.

CDR3: CASKRDSYEQYF. Here the CDR3 DNA reads TGTGCCAGCAAACGGGACAGCTACGAGCAGTACTTC. The chain has TRBV5-4 and TRBJ2-7; 7 bases are a match to TRBD1. CDR3 length: 12 residues. The trim removed 6 bases at V and 3 bases at J, leaving 3 bases unmatched. Germline V gives CDR1 SGHNT, CDR2 YYREEE (reference sequence).

This chain links TRBV5-6 with TRBJ2-3; D call uncertain. The CDR3 totals 14 residues. The V end lost 0 bases, the J end lost 4 bases, and 9 bases lay between the germline ends. In germline, CDR1 is SGHDT, CDR2 YYEEEE. The DNA of the CDR3 is TGTGCCAGCAGCTTGGGGGCAGGCCCAGATACGCAGTATTTT. Encoded protein: CASSLGAGPDTQYF.